This T cell receptor (beta chain) was captured by sequencing in a study of CD8+CD57+ T cells in acquired aplastic anemia. About the study: On average, sorted CD4+ and CD8+ cells gave approximately 3 ug of DNA.

Unmatched junction bases numbered 5, after V lost 3 bases and J lost 3 bases. Germline CDR1 reads LNHDA; CDR2 reads SQIVND (reference sequence). The CDR3 covers 15 residues. Regarding the study as a whole: Between the patient and control groups, CD8+ Simpson's diversity did not differ significantly. Patients and controls shared 25 to 35 CD8+ CDR3 sequences, highly expressed in patients.

Genomic DNA provided the template from which TCR beta VDJ and CDR3 profiles were obtained. TCRdb redid the calling of the reads with MiXCR, one entry per CDR3 protein. Of under 350,000 distinct CDR3 sequences listed, approximately 55% were seen once; the top ten hold approximately 8.2%. As regards this clonotype: The antigen is undetermined.

This receptor was taken from a human donor with severe aplastic anemia or a healthy control (not recorded which). The sample consisted of sorted CD4+, CD8+, or CD8+CD57+ T cells (not recorded which) from PBMCs. V gene TRBV19 combines with J gene TRBJ2-1, with 7 bases aligning to TRBD1. The CDR3 DNA follows: TGTGCCAGTAGTATTCAGGGGGTGGTCTACAATGAGCAGTTCTTC. It encodes CASSIQGVVYNEQFF.